The sequence of this T cell receptor (beta chain) was determined in a study of T-cell reconstitution after alpha-beta-depleted transplantation in children. With V trimmed by 2 bases and J by 3 bases, 2 bases remained unmatched. The CDR3 contains 14 residues. CDR1 is LNHDA and CDR2 is SQIVND in the germline V gene (reference sequence). TCRbeta library construction was performed incorporating unique molecular identifiers. Using its own MiXCR run on the PCR reads, TCRdb lists one record per CDR3 protein. The profile covers about 500,000 distinct CDR3 sequences, with approximately 32% appearing a single time and under 3% taken by the ten largest.

The TCR comes from a human donor who donated a stem cell graft to a child with aplastic anemia. V and J are TRBV19 and TRBJ2-3, with TRBD2 identical over 7 bases. Here the sequenced sample was PBMCs from the stem cell graft donor, taken from the stem cell graft. CDR3 in DNA: TGTGCCAGTAGTATATTGCGGGAGACAGATACGCAGTATTTT. Translation: CASSILRETDTQYF.